The 18 T cell receptor beta chains given below trace back to one sample, sequenced in a study of shared clonotypes between healthy human individuals. Measured with immunoSEQ multiplex PCR; TCRdb has only the in-frame clones, and not every one. The sample includes 600,000 to 750,000 clones, roughly 91% of them seen just once. Sample: memory CD8+ T cells from PBMCs. Specified subset: CD45RO+ cells pooled with CCR7-negative TemRA cells. Receptors were obtained from a young man in good health. Some clones in this sample may be carry-over from other donors' samples.

On this clone: Distinct nucleotide sequences in the sample also encode this CDR3. The chain couples TRBV5-6 to TRBJ2-1; possibly TRBD1 for D (6 bases). Germline CDR1 reads SGHDT; CDR2 reads YYEEEE. The CDR3 spans 15 residues. V dropped 1 base and J dropped 0 bases, with 8 bases sitting between them. The CDR3 region is CASSLTGSSYNEQFF. Here the CDR3 DNA reads TGTGCCAGCAGCTTGACAGGGAGCTCCTACAATGAGCAGTTCTTC.

The chain couples TRBV5-6 to TRBJ2-3; maybe TRBD1 (6 bases). V was pared by 5 bases and J by 2 bases, with 12 bases between. CDR3 length: 14 residues. From germline, CDR1 is SGHDT and CDR2 YYEEEE. This chain's CDR3 is CASSTDRLTDTQYF. The DNA of the CDR3 is TGTGCCAGCAGTACGGACAGACTCACAGATACGCAGTATTTT.

The rearrangement uses TRBV21-1 and TRBJ2-5; TRBD2 is taken as the D call from the table, unchecked against the DNA. TRBV21-1 is an annotated pseudogene. This CDR3 contains 16 residues. The CDR3 DNA sequence: TGTGCCAGCAGCAAAGATCGGGGACTAGCGGAAGAGACCCAGTACTTC. Translating it yields CASSKDRGLAEETQYF.

This chain connects TRBV29-1 to TRBJ2-2; D unclear. The CDR3 loop spans 14 amino acids. The ends were cut back, 7 bases at V and 7 bases at J, with 19 bases in the middle. The germline V gene encodes CDR1 SQVTM and CDR2 ANQGSEA. Here the CDR3 DNA reads TGCAGCGCCGCCGGGTCGAACCTATACGGGGAGCTGTTTTTT. Encoded protein: CSAAGSNLYGELFF.

V gene TRBV14 combines with J gene TRBJ2-1; weak D call: TRBD2 (6 bases). V dropped 1 base and J dropped 9 bases, with 16 bases sitting between them. In germline, CDR1 is SGHDN, CDR2 FVKESK. The CDR3 extends over 15 amino acids. The DNA for the CDR3 is TGTGCCAGCAGCCAAGTCAAGCCGGGAGTGGGTGAGCAGTTCTTC. Translating it yields CASSQVKPGVGEQFF.

V gene TRBV15 combines with J gene TRBJ2-7, with 7 bases lining up with TRBD2. This CDR3 region has 14 residues. V gave up 5 bases and J gave up 1 base; unmatched junction bases: 5. In germline, CDR1 is LNHNV, CDR2 YYDKDF (reference sequence). CDR3 region: CATSPRGDSYEQYF. The CDR3 nucleotides read TGTGCCACCAGCCCTCGGGGGGATTCCTACGAGCAGTACTTC. Complete variable domain (other parts from reference TRBV15 and TRBJ2-7): DAMVIQNPRYQVTQFGKPVTLSCSQTLNHNVMYWYQQKSSQAPKLLFHYYDKDFNNEADTPDNFQSRRPNTSFCFLDIRSPGLGDTAMYLCATSPRGDSYEQYFGPGTRLTVT.

This clone was found once. The chain recombines TRBV4-3 with TRBJ1-3; 10 bases map to TRBD1. V shed 5 bases, J shed 4 bases, and the junction held 8 bases outside the gene matches. The CDR3 has 16 residues. The germline V gene encodes CDR1 LGHNA and CDR2 YSLEER. The CDR3 DNA reads TGCGCCAGCAGCAAACTGACAGGGGGCACAGGAAACACCATATATTTT. Protein product: CASSKLTGGTGNTIYF.

The chain is built from TRBV2 and TRBJ1-1; TRBD1 is a possible D gene (5 bases). The CDR3 extends over 14 amino acids. Germline loops: CDR1 SNHLY, CDR2 FYNNEI. V lost 11 bases and J 1 base, leaving 17 bases between the germline ends. For the CDR3, the DNA is TGTGCCGGGCTTCTGTCGACAGAGAACACTGAAGCTTTCTTT. It specifies CAGLLSTENTEAFF. Supplemented by reference TRBV2 and TRBJ1-1, the full variable domain reads EPEVTQTPSHQVTQMGQEVILRCVPISNHLYFYWYRQILGQKVEFLVSFYNNEISEKSEIFDDQFSVERPDGSNFTLKIRSTKLEDSAMYFCAGLLSTENTEAFFGQGTRLTVV.

In regard to this clone: The same CDR3 also results from other DNA sequences found in this sample. V usage is TRBV27 and J usage is TRBJ2-1; D possibly matches TRBD1 or TRBD2 (6 bases each). In germline, CDR1 is MNHEY, CDR2 SMNVEV (reference sequence). CDR3 length equals 14 residues. Trimming stripped 2 bases from V and 6 bases from J, with 11 bases between. CDR3 nucleotide sequence: TGTGCCAGCAGTTTAGGCAGGGGAGGCAATGAGCAGTTCTTC. Protein: CASSLGRGGNEQFF.

The rearrangement links TRBV27 to TRBJ2-7; D gene uncertain. CDR3 length: 14 amino acids. V was trimmed by 2 bases and J by 3 bases, leaving 11 bases between them. Germline CDR1 reads MNHEY; CDR2 reads SMNVEV (reference sequence). CDR3 in amino acids: CASSLAPPIYEQYF. For the CDR3, the DNA is TGTGCCAGCAGTTTAGCCCCGCCAATCTACGAGCAGTACTTC.

This clone has just one count. This sequence joins TRBV10-1 and TRBJ2-1; D is uncertain. Germline CDR1 WNHNN, CDR2 SYGVQD (reference sequence). The V gene lost 3 bases and the J gene lost 5 bases, with 2 bases spanning the gap. The CDR3 contains 11 residues. This CDR3 reads CASSDDNEQFF. The CDR3 nucleotides are TGCGCCAGCAGTGATGACAATGAGCAGTTCTTC.

V usage is TRBV25-1 and J usage is TRBJ2-2, with 10 bases lining up with TRBD1. V shed 4 bases and J 6 bases; nucleotides not matched to a gene: 8. This CDR3 comprises 16 residues. From germline, CDR1 is MGHDK and CDR2 SYGVNS. The chain's CDR3 is CASSGPKGQGAGELFF. CDR3 sequence (DNA): TGTGCCAGCAGTGGACCTAAAGGACAGGGGGCCGGGGAGCTGTTTTTT.

The chain couples TRBV15 to TRBJ2-1, with 8 bases that match TRBD2. Looked up from germline, CDR1 is LNHNV and CDR2 is YYDKDF (reference sequence). There are 13 residues in the CDR3. J gave up 8 bases and V 4 bases, and 4 bases lay outside the gene matches. CDR3 sequence reads: CATSIGLADEQFF. CDR3 bases: TGTGCCACCAGCATAGGACTAGCAGATGAGCAGTTCTTC.

The chain carries TRBV11-2 and TRBJ2-3; D gene ambiguous. Trimming cost V 3 bases and J 0 bases, with 10 bases left between them. The CDR3 consists of 15 residues. Germline V CDR1 and CDR2: SGHAT, FQNNGV. In DNA form, the CDR3 reads TGTGCCAGCAGCTTGCGGCGATTCAGCACAGATACGCAGTATTTT. It translates to CASSLRRFSTDTQYF.

The chain couples TRBV4-1 to TRBJ1-5; TRBD1 might be the D (5 bases). V lost 0 bases, J lost 0 bases, and 18 bases lay in between. Germline assignment: CDR1 MGHRA and CDR2 YSYEKL. The CDR3 loop spans 19 amino acids. CDR3 DNA: TGCGCCAGCAGCCAAGAGTGGGAGGGGACTCTTTATAGCAATCAGCCCCAGCATTTT. Translated, it gives CASSQEWEGTLYSNQPQHF.

The rearrangement joins TRBV6-5 to TRBJ1-2; D remains ambiguous. V lost 7 bases and J 3 bases, leaving 15 bases between the germline ends. The length of the CDR3 is 14 residues. Germline-derived CDR1 and CDR2 are MNHEY and SVGAGI. DNA of the CDR3: TGTGCCAGCACCTCTGTGAGGGAGGACTATGGCTACACCTTC. Its translation: CASTSVREDYGYTF.

The chain recombines TRBV27 with TRBJ1-1; no clear D. V lost 2 bases to trimming and J lost 1 base, with 5 bases between them. CDR3 length equals 13 residues. The germline V gene encodes CDR1 MNHEY and CDR2 SMNVEV (reference sequence). The CDR3 sequence is CASSLAENTEAFF. DNA of the CDR3: TGTGCCAGCAGTTTAGCCGAGAACACTGAAGCTTTCTTT.

V gene TRBV14 combines with J gene TRBJ2-7, with 8 bases fitting TRBD1. Per germline, CDR1 SGHDN and CDR2 FVKESK. This CDR3 comprises 13 residues. J lost 6 bases, V lost 3 bases, and 4 bases had no gene match. This CDR3 is CASSHYTGGEQYF. DNA for the CDR3: TGTGCCAGCAGCCATTACACAGGGGGCGAGCAGTACTTC.